Each of the 9 T cell receptor beta chains below was sequenced from the same sample in a study of cytomegalovirus exposure and HLA in healthy donors. The PCR contained 60 Vbeta and 13 Jbeta primers. Some clones are missing from TCRdb's copy, which holds only in-frame ones; the method was immunoSEQ multiplex PCR. The sample has under 200,000 clones; roughly three quarters are singletons. Sequences were obtained from PBMCs. The receptors here all came from a male donor in good health and CMV-seropositive.

This clone was recorded a few times. The chain is built from TRBV7-2 and TRBJ2-7; 8 bases fit TRBD2. With 0 bases clipped from V and 2 bases from J, the junction kept 6 bases outside the gene matches. The CDR3 sequence is 16 residues long. The germline gives CDR1 SGHTA, CDR2 FQGNSA. CDR3 nucleotide sequence: TGTGCCAGCAGCTTAGCGGGAGTAGCGGGGCCCTACGAGCAGTACTTC. It yields the protein CASSLAGVAGPYEQYF. Together with reference TRBV7-2 and TRBJ2-7, the CDR3 gives the full variable domain: GAGVSQSPSNKVTEKGKDVELRCDPISGHTALYWYRQSLGQGLEFLIYFQGNSAPDKSGLPSDRFSAERTGGSVSTLTIQRTQQEDSAVYLCASSLAGVAGPYEQYFGPGTRLTVT.

This clone was detected a few times. An end of the junction does not agree with germline; a read error may underlie this. The chain carries TRBV7-7 and TRBJ1-1; D not resolved. The length of the CDR3 is 13 residues. In germline, CDR1 is SSHAT, CDR2 FNYEAQ (reference sequence). Here the CDR3 DNA reads TGTGCTAGCAGCTTATCCCAGAACACTGAAGCTTTCTTT. Translation: CASSLSQNTEAFF.

V gene TRBV13 combines with J gene TRBJ1-1; a possible D gene is TRBD1 (5 bases). Trimming stripped 7 bases from V and 5 bases from J, with 23 bases between. The CDR3 is made up of 16 amino acids. The germline V gene has CDR1 PRHDT and CDR2 FYEKMQ (reference sequence). The CDR3 is CASKAFRRGVGTEAFF. The CDR3 bases are TGTGCCAGCAAGGCTTTCAGACGGGGGGTAGGGACTGAAGCTTTCTTT.

The chain links TRBV4-1 to TRBJ2-1; D gene unclear. Per the germline V gene, CDR1 is MGHRA and CDR2 is YSYEKL. The V end lost 2 bases, the J end lost 0 bases, and 14 bases lay between the germline ends. The CDR3 covers 17 residues. The chain's CDR3 is CASSQRGQLSSYNEQFF. The CDR3 region has the DNA TGCGCCAGCAGCCAAAGAGGCCAGCTGAGCTCCTACAATGAGCAGTTCTTC.

This clone was observed a handful of times. This chain links TRBV19 with TRBJ1-1; D might be TRBD1 (6 bases). CDR3 length: 13 amino acids. Germline V gene data show CDR1 as LNHDA and CDR2 as SQIVND (reference sequence). The V end was cut by 6 bases, the J end by 1 base, with 9 bases between. The CDR3 nucleotides read TGTGCCAGTAGCCAACAGGGGAACACTGAAGCTTTCTTT. Translating it yields CASSQQGNTEAFF.

V is TRBV2 and J is TRBJ1-1; perhaps TRBD1 as D (6 bases). CDR3 length equals 14 residues. Looked up from germline, CDR1 is SNHLY and CDR2 is FYNNEI. The ends were cut back, 4 bases at V and 1 base at J, with 10 bases in the middle. This chain's CDR3 is CASSAVRGNTEAFF. For the CDR3, the DNA is TGTGCCAGCAGTGCAGTCAGGGGGAACACTGAAGCTTTCTTT.

V gene TRBV5-1 combines with J gene TRBJ2-1; 7 bases agree with TRBD1. The V and J ends lost 4 bases and 6 bases, in that order; junction bases with no gene match: 10. This CDR3 spans 15 amino acids. Germline CDR1 reads SGHRS; CDR2 reads YFSETQ. CDR3 amino acids: CASSQTAGTVNEQFF. In nucleotides, the CDR3 is TGCGCCAGCAGCCAAACGGCCGGGACAGTCAATGAGCAGTTCTTC.

V gene TRBV5-6 combines with J gene TRBJ1-2; D may be TRBD1 (5 bases). Trimming removed 0 bases at V and 2 bases at J, with 8 bases between. This CDR3 is built from 14 residues. Germline V gene lookup returns CDR1 SGHDT and CDR2 YYEEEE. The chain's CDR3 is CASSLGQMNYGYTF. CDR3 DNA: TGTGCCAGCAGCTTGGGACAGATGAACTATGGCTACACCTTC.

The chain carries TRBV4-1 and TRBJ1-5; maybe TRBD1 (5 bases). V lost 0 bases and J lost 4, with 7 bases in between. Germline loops: CDR1 MGHRA, CDR2 YSYEKL. This CDR3 spans 14 amino acids. In DNA form, the CDR3 reads TGCGCCAGCAGCCAAGATCCAGGGAATCAGCCCCAGCATTTT. Protein sequence: CASSQDPGNQPQHF.